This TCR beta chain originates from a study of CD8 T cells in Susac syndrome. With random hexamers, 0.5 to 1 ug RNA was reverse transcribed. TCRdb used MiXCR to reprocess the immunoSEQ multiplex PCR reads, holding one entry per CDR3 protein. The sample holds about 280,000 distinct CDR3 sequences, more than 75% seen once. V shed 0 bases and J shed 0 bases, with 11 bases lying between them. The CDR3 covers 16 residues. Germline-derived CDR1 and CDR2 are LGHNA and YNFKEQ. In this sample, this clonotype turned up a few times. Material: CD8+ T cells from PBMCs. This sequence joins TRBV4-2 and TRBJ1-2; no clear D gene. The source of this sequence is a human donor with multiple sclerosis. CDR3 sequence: CASSQELGSSNYGYTF. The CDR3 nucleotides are TGTGCCAGCAGCCAAGAGTTGGGGTCTTCTAACTATGGCTACACCTTC.